This T cell receptor beta chain was profiled in a study of blood T cell repertoires in COVID-19. Study-wide context: Whether acute or convalescent, the COVID-19 samples came from the United States, Italy and Spain. Sources were T cells, B-cell-depleted T cells, or PBMCs; the material itself was cDNA or gDNA.

In the original analysis: Counts of nucleated cells, estimated from reference gene primer amplification, were obtained. The assay was immunoSEQ multiplex PCR, and TCRdb's table has in-frame clones only and misses some. From that table come the V and J calls and clone size; the DNA was used to work out D and trimming. Here the sample spans some 95,000 clones, 76% being singletons. This CDR3 contains 15 residues. The germline gives CDR1 MGHRA, CDR2 YSYEKL. Between the trimmed V and J ends, which lost 3 bases and 0 bases, there was a span of 11 bases. Sequencing used peripheral blood. This TCR was sampled from a man between 70 and 80 years old with acute or convalescent COVID-19. J is TRBJ1-1 and V is TRBV4-1; D perhaps matches TRBD1 (5 bases). CDR3 sequence (DNA): TGCGCCAGCAGCCAGGGGGGACGGATGAACACTGAAGCTTTCTTT. Encoded protein: CASSQGGRMNTEAFF.